This passage covers 2 T cell receptor beta chains from one sample sequenced in a study of T cells in Graves' hyperthyroidism and ophthalmopathy. Amplified TCR beta CDR3 regions came from RNA transcripts. During a first-round RT-PCR of the TCR CDR3, the HTBI primer set was used. TCRdb re-analysed the multiplex PCR reads in MiXCR, keeping a single row per CDR3 protein. The sample carries more than 150,000 distinct CDR3 sequences, around 15% recorded once. Sequenced sample: blood. The receptors were gathered from a woman aged 45 to 65 with Graves' hyperthyroidism.

The chain has TRBV5-1 and TRBJ1-1; D is undetermined. CDR3 length: 14 residues. V was cut by 4 bases and J by 4 bases, with 14 bases left in between. CDR1 and CDR2 (germline): SGHRS, YFSETQ. Written as DNA, the CDR3 is TGCGCCAGCAGCACCCGGACGGGGAGCACTGAAGCTTTCTTT. Protein: CASSTRTGSTEAFF.

To note about this clonotype: A much larger clone is a single base away; this may be a read error. The J gene is TRBJ2-3, the V gene TRBV7-3, with 11 bases that match TRBD1. Germline V gene sequence: CDR1 SGHTA, CDR2 FQGTGA. V lost 8 bases and J lost 4; bases outside the gene matches: 8. The CDR3 covers 15 residues. The CDR3 DNA follows: TGTGCCAGCGGCCCGGGACAGGGGGAGGCAGATACGCAGTATTTT. Translated: CASGPGQGEADTQYF. The whole variable domain, remainder taken from reference TRBV7-3 and TRBJ2-3, is GAGVSQTPSNKVTEKGKYVELRCDPISGHTALYWYRQSLGQGPEFLIYFQGTGAADDSGLPNDRFFAVRPEGSVSTLKIQRTERGDSAVYLCASGPGQGEADTQYFGPGTRLTVL.